The rows below give T cell receptor beta chains drawn from one sample of a study of immune cell composition in non-small cell lung cancer. Repertoires were generated with immunoSEQ multiplex PCR, while TCRdb's copy carries only in-frame clones and drops some. The sample consists of roughly 15,000 clones, over 70% of them appearing once. A further study also used this sample, focusing on CD4 T cells in lung cancer.

Sequencing was performed on non-adjacent lung tissue. These receptor sequences come from a human donor with non-small cell lung cancer. Both conserved end residues are part of each CDR3. D genes are given only for firm matches. Clone size is given for some rows only: seen once, a few or many times, or a class if the clone is expanded.

CASSQEGRATNEKLFF	TGTGCCAGCAGCCAAGAAGGACGGGCAACTAATGAAAAACTGTTTTTT	-	-	TRBJ1-4	16	TRBV4-2
CASSQGRGSANSPLHF	TGCGCCAGCAGCCAAGGGCGGGGGTCGGCTAATTCACCCCTCCACTTT	-	-	TRBJ1-6	16	TRBV4-3
CASSLAGGYEQYF	TGTGCCAGCAGCTTAGCGGGCGGCTACGAGCAGTACTTC	-	-	TRBJ2-7	13	TRBV7-9
CASINRPVSRDF	TGTGCCAGCATCAACCGGCCCGTGAGTCGGGACTTT	medium-sized	-	TRBJ1-3	12	TRBV6-8
CASSPIRVSGEDTQYF	TGTGCCAGCAGCCCTATAAGGGTCAGTGGGGAAGATACGCAGTATTTT	-	-	TRBJ2-3	16	TRBV14
CASNPGNTEAFF	TGTGCCAGCAATCCAGGGAACACTGAAGCTTTCTTT	-	-	TRBJ1-1	12	TRBV21-1
CASSYGGDYGYTF	TGTGCCAGCAGTTACGGAGGGGACTATGGCTACACCTTC	few	-	TRBJ1-2	13	TRBV6-5
CSVDSLRTEAFF	TGCAGCGTTGATTCACTTCGCACTGAAGCTTTCTTT	-	-	TRBJ1-1	12	TRBV29-1
CASSAGTDSGELFF	TGTGCCAGCAGCGCTGGGACAGATTCCGGGGAGCTGTTTTTT	-	TRBD1	TRBJ2-2	14	TRBV9
CASSLVQGGGNTQYF	TGCGCCAGCAGCTTGGTTCAGGGAGGTGGTAATACGCAGTATTTT	-	-	TRBJ2-3	15	TRBV5-1
CAWSRLAGGYEQYF	TGTGCCTGGAGCCGACTAGCGGGAGGCTACGAGCAGTACTTC	few	TRBD2	TRBJ2-7	14	TRBV30
CASSLGGTGNSPLHF	TGTGCCAGCAGCTTAGGGGGGACAGGGAATTCACCCCTCCACTTT	-	TRBD1	TRBJ1-6	15	TRBV7-3
CASSSRDRVGNYGYTF	TGTGCCAGCAGCTCCCGAGACAGGGTGGGAAACTATGGCTACACCTTC	once	TRBD1	TRBJ1-2	16	TRBV11-1
CASSPRGRVTEAFF	TGTGCCAGCAGCCCGCGGGGTCGGGTCACTGAAGCTTTCTTT	few	-	TRBJ1-1	14	TRBV7-6
CASSTRQIQETQYF	TGTGCCAGTAGTACCCGACAGATCCAAGAGACCCAGTACTTC	-	-	TRBJ2-5	14	TRBV19
CASSPGGLPNEQFF	TGTGCCAGCAGCCCGGGGGGGCTACCGAATGAGCAGTTCTTC	-	TRBD2	TRBJ2-1	14	TRBV11-2
CATSPRTGWSEQYF	TGTGCCACCAGCCCTCGGACAGGGTGGAGCGAGCAGTACTTC	-	TRBD1	TRBJ2-7	14	TRBV15
CASSKYGGELFF	TGTGCCAGCAGCAAGTACGGCGGGGAGCTGTTTTTT	-	-	TRBJ2-2	12	TRBV7-9
CASSYPDRGRGQPQHF	TGTGCCAGCAGTTACCCAGACAGGGGAAGAGGGCAGCCCCAGCATTTT	-	TRBD1	TRBJ1-5	16	TRBV6-5
CASSLRGASNQPQHF	TGTGCCAGTAGTCTTCGGGGGGCAAGCAATCAGCCCCAGCATTTT	few	-	TRBJ1-5	15	TRBV19
CASMRTGNYEQYF	TGTGCCAGTATGAGGACGGGGAACTACGAGCAGTACTTC	-	-	TRBJ2-7	13	TRBV2
CASSVQGSISNQPQHF	TGTGCCAGCAGTGTGCAAGGGAGCATAAGCAATCAGCCCCAGCATTTT	-	-	TRBJ1-5	16	TRBV2
CASSPTVEEKLFF	TGTGCCAGCTCACCGACGGTCGAAGAAAAACTGTTTTTT	-	-	TRBJ1-4	13	TRBV18
CASSAAGTGNYGYTF	TGTGCCAGCAGCGCGGCAGGTACAGGGAACTATGGCTACACCTTC	once	-	TRBJ1-2	15	TRBV11-1
CASSQERRTEAFF	TGTGCCAGCAGCCAAGAGAGGCGTACTGAAGCTTTCTTT	-	-	TRBJ1-1	13	TRBV4-2
CASSGLKQGRNTEAFF	TGCGCCAGCAGTGGGCTCAAACAGGGTAGGAACACTGAAGCTTTCTTT	-	-	TRBJ1-1	16	TRBV10-2
CASSLYRVPERVGEQYF	TGTGCCAGCAGCTTGTACAGGGTCCCGGAGCGGGTGGGGGAGCAGTACTTC	once	-	TRBJ2-7	17	TRBV5-4
CASSWNHGTGSTTGELFF	TGCGCCAGCAGCTGGAACCATGGAACGGGGTCAACCACCGGGGAGCTGTTTTTT	once	-	TRBJ2-2	18	TRBV5-1
CASSLEVAEDTQYF	TGTGCCAGCAGCTTAGAAGTAGCTGAAGATACGCAGTATTTT	-	-	TRBJ2-3	14	TRBV7-2
CASSLGGRLITDTQYF	TGTGCCAGCAGCTTGGGGGGCCGACTAATCACAGATACGCAGTATTTT	-	-	TRBJ2-3	16	TRBV5-4
CASSIEDEGPSNYGYTF	TGTGCCAGTAGTATAGAGGACGAGGGACCATCCAACTATGGCTACACCTTC	-	-	TRBJ1-2	17	TRBV19
CASSFYTGTVNNEQFF	TGTGCCAGCAGCTTTTATACAGGGACAGTCAACAATGAGCAGTTCTTC	-	TRBD1	TRBJ2-1	16	TRBV9
CASSDRDRGPSLKTF	TGTGCCAGCAGCGACCGGGACAGGGGGCCCTCCCTGAAAACCTTC	-	TRBD1	TRBJ1-2	15	TRBV5-6
CATSRDRDSRYGYTF	TGTGCCACCAGCAGAGATCGTGACAGCCGCTATGGCTACACCTTC	-	-	TRBJ1-2	15	TRBV15
CAWSVSRREKLFF	TGTGCCTGGAGTGTGTCGAGAAGGGAAAAACTGTTTTTT	-	-	TRBJ1-4	13	TRBV30
CASSLSSGGANEQFF	TGTGCCAGCAGCTTGAGTAGCGGGGGGGCCAATGAGCAGTTCTTC	-	TRBD2	TRBJ2-1	15	TRBV5-4
CASSFGNSYEQYF	TGTGCCAGCAGCTTCGGCAACTCCTACGAGCAGTACTTC	few	-	TRBJ2-7	13	TRBV11-2
CASSGTVQETQYF	TGTGCCAGCAGTGGGACAGTCCAAGAGACCCAGTACTTC	-	-	TRBJ2-5	13	TRBV2
CASSIGGGASYNEQFF	TGTGCCAGTAGTATTGGAGGGGGGGCTTCCTACAATGAGCAGTTCTTC	once	-	TRBJ2-1	16	TRBV19
CASSKLTGGRQPQHF	TGTGCCAGCAGTAAACTCACAGGGGGCCGCCAGCCCCAGCATTTT	-	TRBD1	TRBJ1-5	15	TRBV27
CASSLPGTGNYEQYF	TGTGCCAGCAGTCTCCCCGGGACAGGGAACTACGAGCAGTACTTC	-	TRBD1	TRBJ2-7	15	TRBV28
CAISEKELGGNTEAFF	TGTGCCATCAGTGAAAAAGAGTTAGGGGGCAACACTGAAGCTTTCTTT	-	TRBD1	TRBJ1-1	16	TRBV10-3
CASSEQGYEQYF	TGTGCCAGCAGCGAACAGGGTTACGAGCAGTACTTC	-	-	TRBJ2-7	12	TRBV2
CASNGLAGAGELFF	TGTGCCAGCAACGGACTAGCGGGAGCCGGGGAGCTGTTTTTT	-	TRBD2	TRBJ2-2	14	TRBV14
CASTQGSRVRSDTQYF	TGTGCCAGCACCCAAGGATCCAGGGTCAGGTCAGATACGCAGTATTTT	-	-	TRBJ2-3	16	TRBV5-4
CASSVRAGYEQYF	TGTGCCAGTTCCGTCCGGGCAGGGTACGAGCAGTACTTC	medium-sized	-	TRBJ2-7	13	TRBV19
CASSPQEGGNYGYTF	TGCGCCAGCAGCCCTCAGGAGGGGGGTAACTATGGCTACACCTTC	-	-	TRBJ1-2	15	TRBV4-1
CASSLEGLNYGYTF	TGTGCCAGCAGCTTGGAAGGGCTCAACTATGGCTACACCTTC	-	-	TRBJ1-2	14	TRBV5-5
CASRDRGGGAFF	TGTGCCAGCCGGGACAGGGGCGGTGGGGCTTTCTTT	-	TRBD1	TRBJ1-1	12	TRBV2
CASSLEQGYYEQYF	TGTGCCAGCAGCTTGGAACAGGGGTACTACGAGCAGTACTTC	once	TRBD1	TRBJ2-7	14	TRBV5-4
CASSSGLASQETQYF	TGTGCCAGCAGCTCCGGACTAGCGTCTCAAGAGACCCAGTACTTC	-	TRBD2	TRBJ2-5	15	TRBV7-2
CASSLPEWGGLDEQFF	TGTGCCAGCAGCTTACCCGAGTGGGGGGGCTTGGATGAGCAGTTCTTC	-	-	TRBJ2-1	16	TRBV11-1
CASSSDSNTEAFF	TGTGCCAGCAGCTCAGACAGCAACACTGAAGCTTTCTTT	once	-	TRBJ1-1	13	TRBV7-6
CASSVGMGRNYNEQFF	TGTGCCAGCAGCGTAGGAATGGGGCGAAACTACAATGAGCAGTTCTTC	-	-	TRBJ2-1	16	TRBV9